This T cell receptor beta chain was observed in a study of T cells in Graves' hyperthyroidism and ophthalmopathy. Template material for amplifying TCR beta CDR3 regions consisted of RNA transcripts. First-round RT-PCR targeting the TCR CDR3 was performed with the HTBI primer set. MiXCR, applied by TCRdb to the multiplex PCR reads, yields one record per CDR3 protein. The sample contains hundreds of thousands of distinct CDR3 sequences, around 20% of which appear only once. This clonotype was seen only a few times. Germline-derived CDR1 and CDR2 are SEHNR and FQNEAQ (reference sequence). V was cut by 5 bases and J by 2 bases, with 25 bases left in between. This CDR3 spans 18 amino acids.

This chain links TRBV7-9 with TRBJ2-7, with a possible D match to TRBD1 (6 bases). The source material was blood. This receptor was obtained from a man over 45 with Graves' ophthalmopathy. The CDR3 nucleotides read TGTGCCAGCAGCCGGTTAGGGCCGTCGGGGCAGGGGACCTACGAGCAGTACTTC. Protein sequence: CASSRLGPSGQGTYEQYF.